The rows below give T cell receptor beta chains drawn from one sample of a study of early T cells in non-severe SARS-CoV-2 infection. TCRdb analysed the 5' RACE reads with MiXCR anew, one entry per CDR3 protein. The sample records around 66,000 distinct CDR3 sequences, about 13% being singletons. The sequencing input was whole blood. Receptors originate from an adult who was a healthcare worker with PCR-confirmed SARS-CoV-2 infection or an uninfected control (not recorded which). CDR3s include the opening cysteine and the closing phenylalanine or tryptophan. A D gene is named only where the DNA matches it firmly. Size tells how often a clone was seen (once, few, many) or the class of an expanded clone, and some rows leave it out.

CSASSAGGTYNEQFF	TGCAGTGCTAGTTCAGCGGGAGGAACCTACAATGAGCAGTTCTTC	TRBD2	TRBV20-1	TRBJ2-1	-
CASSMSGGKSQPQHF	TGTGCCAGTAGTATGAGCGGCGGGAAGTCTCAGCCCCAGCATTTT	-	TRBV19	TRBJ1-5	many
CASSLRTSSGELFF	TGTGCCAGCAGCCTTCGGACTAGTTCCGGGGAGCTGTTTTTT	TRBD2	TRBV12-3/TRBV12-4	TRBJ2-2	-
CASRAGQGRQETQYF	TGTGCCAGCAGGGCCGGACAGGGAAGGCAAGAGACCCAGTACTTC	TRBD1	TRBV28	TRBJ2-5	few
CASSPGQQYNSPLHF	TGTGCCAGCAGCCCCGGACAGCAATATAATTCACCCCTCCACTTT	-	TRBV7-9	TRBJ1-6	many
CASSLVTGGMNTEAFF	TGTGCCAGCAGCTTGGTAACAGGGGGAATGAACACTGAAGCTTTCTTT	TRBD1	TRBV7-9	TRBJ1-1	many
CASSLGTAEKLFF	TGTGCCAGCAGTTTAGGGACGGCAGAAAAACTGTTTTTT	-	TRBV12-3/TRBV12-4	TRBJ1-4	-
CASSFRLGGTQYF	TGTGCCAGCAGCTTTCGGTTAGGAGGGACCCAGTACTTC	-	TRBV9	TRBJ2-5	-
CASSLSGTGLETQYF	TGCGCCAGCAGCCTCTCCGGGACAGGGCTGGAGACCCAGTACTTC	TRBD1	TRBV4-1	TRBJ2-5	many
CSVFSGVNEQFF	TGCAGCGTTTTTAGCGGGGTCAATGAGCAGTTCTTC	TRBD2	TRBV29-1	TRBJ2-1	many
CASSPLASNEQFF	TGTGCCAGCAGCCCTCTAGCTTCCAATGAGCAGTTCTTC	-	TRBV7-3	TRBJ2-1	few
CASSLGESNQPQHF	TGTGCCAGCAGCTTGGGGGAAAGCAATCAGCCCCAGCATTTT	-	TRBV7-9	TRBJ1-5	-
CASSPSLYSGNTIYF	TGTGCCAGCAGCCCTTCACTGTACTCTGGAAACACCATATATTTT	-	TRBV7-6	TRBJ1-3	many
CASSANRAYEQYF	TGTGCCAGCAGTGCAAACAGGGCCTACGAGCAGTACTTC	-	TRBV12-3/TRBV12-4	TRBJ2-7	many
CASSKHRENTGELFF	TGTGCCAGCAGTAAACACAGGGAGAACACCGGGGAGCTGTTTTTT	-	TRBV11-1	TRBJ2-2	many
CSVATGTSGRQYF	TGCAGCGTGGCGACCGGGACTAGCGGGAGGCAGTACTTC	TRBD2	TRBV29-1	TRBJ2-7	many
CAISDGTDTGELFF	TGTGCCATCAGCGATGGGACGGACACCGGGGAGCTGTTTTTT	-	TRBV10-3	TRBJ2-2	medium-sized
CASSYSGLDFSGAFF	TGTGCCAGCAGTTACTCGGGTTTGGACTTCTCGGGAGCTTTCTTT	-	TRBV6-2/TRBV6-3	TRBJ1-1	many
CASSQDHWTGTYF	TGTGCCAGCAGCCAAGACCATTGGACAGGGACGTACTTC	TRBD1	TRBV3-1	TRBJ2-5	few
CASSLARGQDTQYF	TGCGCCAGCAGCTTGGCCAGGGGGCAAGATACGCAGTATTTT	TRBD1	TRBV5-1	TRBJ2-3	-
CASSLGQRETQYF	TGCGCCAGCAGCTTGGGACAACGAGAGACCCAGTACTTC	-	TRBV5-1	TRBJ2-5	few
CASKGQGSTDTQYF	TGTGCCAGTAAGGGGCAGGGGAGCACAGATACGCAGTATTTT	-	TRBV6-2/TRBV6-3	TRBJ2-3	few
CASSRGQDGNQPQHF	TGTGCCAGCAGCCGCGGACAGGACGGCAATCAGCCCCAGCATTTT	TRBD1	TRBV4-2	TRBJ1-5	-
CASSLAPTGGETQYF	TGTGCCAGCAGCTTAGCCCCGACAGGAGGGGAGACCCAGTACTTC	-	TRBV7-9	TRBJ2-5	-
CASSNGGTEDTEAFF	TGTGCCAGCAGCAACGGCGGGACGGAAGACACTGAAGCTTTCTTT	-	TRBV6-5	TRBJ1-1	-
CASSVAGNTGELFF	TGTGCCAGCAGCGTGGCTGGGAACACCGGGGAGCTGTTTTTT	-	TRBV9	TRBJ2-2	few
CASSEGGYNEQFF	TGTGCCAGCAGTGAAGGGGGATACAATGAGCAGTTCTTC	-	TRBV2	TRBJ2-1	many
CASSFTPGQGASGANVLTF	TGTGCCAGCAGCTTCACACCGGGACAGGGGGCGTCTGGGGCCAACGTCCTGACTTTC	TRBD1	TRBV5-6	TRBJ2-6	-
CASRIQGGRTLTF	TGTGCCAGCAGGATTCAGGGTGGCCGGACTCTGACTTTC	-	TRBV6-5	TRBJ2-6	-
CASSPGGFGEQFF	TGTGCCAGCAGCCCCGGGGGGTTTGGAGAGCAGTTCTTC	TRBD2	TRBV7-3	TRBJ2-1	-
CASSLTEALTDTQYF	TGTGCCAGCAGCTTGACAGAAGCACTTACAGATACGCAGTATTTT	-	TRBV7-2	TRBJ2-3	few
CASSLQGRSQETQYF	TGTGCCAGCAGCTTACAGGGCCGGTCACAAGAGACCCAGTACTTC	-	TRBV7-3	TRBJ2-5	-
CASSPEQGATNEKLFF	TGTGCCAGCAGTCCGGAACAGGGCGCAACTAATGAAAAACTGTTTTTT	-	TRBV28	TRBJ1-4	many
CASSYSQNTEAFF	TGTGCCAGCAGTTACTCGCAGAACACTGAAGCTTTCTTT	-	TRBV6-5	TRBJ1-1	many
CASRRGISGSFANTGELFF	TGTGCCAGCAGGAGAGGTATTAGCGGGAGTTTCGCGAACACCGGGGAGCTGTTTTTT	TRBD2	TRBV6-5	TRBJ2-2	-
CASSLLGPLASYNEQFF	TGTGCCAGCAGTTTGTTGGGACCGCTCGCCTCCTACAATGAGCAGTTCTTC	-	TRBV28	TRBJ2-1	many
CASSPTKTGTGPYEQYF	TGTGCCAGCAGCCCAACGAAGACCGGGACAGGGCCCTACGAGCAGTACTTC	TRBD1	TRBV3-1	TRBJ2-7	few
CASSLAGVNEAFF	TGTGCCAGCAGCTTGGCAGGGGTGAATGAAGCTTTCTTT	-	TRBV7-3	TRBJ1-1	few
CAILATGSGANVLTF	TGTGCCATCCTGGCAACCGGCTCTGGGGCCAACGTCCTGACTTTC	-	TRBV28	TRBJ2-6	-
CASARKGPKNIQYF	TGTGCCAGCGCCCGAAAGGGACCTAAAAACATTCAGTACTTC	-	TRBV27	TRBJ2-4	few
CASRFTGTGGNYGYTF	TGTGCCAGTCGATTCACCGGGACAGGGGGCAACTATGGCTACACCTTC	TRBD1	TRBV6-2/TRBV6-3	TRBJ1-2	-
CASSGRASGADTDTQYF	TGTGCCAGTAGCGGGAGGGCCAGTGGGGCCGACACAGATACGCAGTATTTT	TRBD2	TRBV27	TRBJ2-3	-
CASRGTGERPQHF	TGTGCCAGTAGGGGGACAGGGGAGCGGCCCCAGCATTTT	TRBD1	TRBV19	TRBJ1-5	many
CASSPWGESYEQYF	TGTGCCAGCAGTCCTTGGGGAGAGTCCTACGAGCAGTACTTC	-	TRBV6-6	TRBJ2-7	many
CASSGGASTDTQYF	TGTGCCAGCAGCGGCGGGGCTAGCACAGATACGCAGTATTTT	-	TRBV2	TRBJ2-3	few